This TCR beta chain originates from a study of blood T cells in healthy people across ages. The CDR3 covers 15 residues. Germline assignment: CDR1 DFQATT and CDR2 SNEGSKA (reference sequence). Trimming removed 2 bases at V and 6 bases at J, with 16 bases between. Sample donors were healthy Caucasian individuals that came from Russia, aged roughly 6 to 95. A second PCR of 7 to 11 cycles used a sample-barcoded 5' primer and a J-beta primer mix. TCRdb processed the 5' RACE reads anew with MiXCR; each CDR3 protein has one entry. The sample lists hundreds of thousands of distinct CDR3 sequences, approximately 35% occurring once.

Material for sequencing was blood. The receptor was isolated from a man between 18 and 35 years old in good health. This chain links TRBV20-1 with TRBJ1-4; no clear D gene. CDR3 residues: CSARHLRDKDEKLFF. The CDR3, as DNA: TGCAGTGCTAGACATCTCCGTGACAAAGATGAAAAACTGTTTTTT.